This T cell receptor beta chain was captured by sequencing in a study of blood T cell repertoires in COVID-19. The assay was immunoSEQ multiplex PCR, and TCRdb's table has in-frame clones only and misses some. The table has 200,000 or so clones, about 85% seen once. The material sequenced was PBMCs or T cells enriched from blood (not recorded which). This clonotype originated in a woman aged 30 to 39 who had recovered from COVID-19.

CDR3 DNA: TGTGCCAGCAGAAAGGAGTTGAACACCGGGGAGCTGTTTTTT. It translates to CASRKELNTGELFF. This sequence joins TRBV2 and TRBJ2-2; no clear D gene. V was trimmed by 6 bases and J by 1 base, leaving 9 bases between them. Looked up from germline, CDR1 is SNHLY and CDR2 is FYNNEI. CDR3 length: 14 residues.